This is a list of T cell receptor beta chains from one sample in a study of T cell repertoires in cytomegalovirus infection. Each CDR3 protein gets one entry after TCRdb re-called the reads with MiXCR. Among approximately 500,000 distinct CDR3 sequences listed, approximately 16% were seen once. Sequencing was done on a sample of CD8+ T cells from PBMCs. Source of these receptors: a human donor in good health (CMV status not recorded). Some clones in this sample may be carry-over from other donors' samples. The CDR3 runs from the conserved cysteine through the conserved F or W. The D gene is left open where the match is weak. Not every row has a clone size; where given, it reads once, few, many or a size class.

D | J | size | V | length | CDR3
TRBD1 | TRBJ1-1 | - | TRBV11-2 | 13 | CASSFGTEVEAFF
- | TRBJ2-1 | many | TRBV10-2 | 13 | CAIMSGSYNEQFF
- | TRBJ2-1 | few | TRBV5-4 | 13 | CASSPGQPNEQFF
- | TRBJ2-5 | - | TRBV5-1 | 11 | CASSLGVTQYF
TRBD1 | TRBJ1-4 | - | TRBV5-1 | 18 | CASSLLARWSGGEEKLFF
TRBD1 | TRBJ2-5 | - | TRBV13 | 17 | CASSLGALDRVSETQYF
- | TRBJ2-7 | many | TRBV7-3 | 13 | CASSLIRGNEQYF
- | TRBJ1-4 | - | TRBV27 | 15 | CASSPSGPLNEKLFF
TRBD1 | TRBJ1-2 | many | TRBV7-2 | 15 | CASSYRQGTNYGYTF
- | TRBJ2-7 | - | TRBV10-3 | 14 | CAISELVDSYEQYF
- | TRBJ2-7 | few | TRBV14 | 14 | CASSPRNLYYEQYF
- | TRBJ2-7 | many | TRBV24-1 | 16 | CATSDEDRRQPGEQYF
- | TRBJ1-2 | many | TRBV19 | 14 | CASSISLGSYGYTF
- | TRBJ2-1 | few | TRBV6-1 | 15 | CASSRDSRRDNEQFF
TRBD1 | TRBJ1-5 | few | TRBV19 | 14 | CASRRQGANQPQHF
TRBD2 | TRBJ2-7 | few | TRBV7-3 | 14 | CASSPSGGDYEQYF
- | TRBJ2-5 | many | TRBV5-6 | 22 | CASTAYRGLRRREGLLGETQYF
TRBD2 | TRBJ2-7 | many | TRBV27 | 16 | CASSSTGTSGSYEQYF
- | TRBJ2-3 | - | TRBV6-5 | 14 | CASSLYAGTDTQYF
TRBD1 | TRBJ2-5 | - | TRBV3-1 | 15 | CASSRSRGSGETQYF
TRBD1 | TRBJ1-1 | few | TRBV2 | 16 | CASSPGTGWVDTEAFF
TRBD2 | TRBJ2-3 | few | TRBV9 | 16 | CASSRVTSGIGGTQYF